This T cell receptor beta chain was captured in a study of cytomegalovirus exposure and HLA in healthy donors (dated by TCRdb to 2016 to 2017). Background on the whole study: An earlier analysis of about 530 of the donors reported about 280 Gb of sequence data and around 120 million unique TCR beta sequences obtained from about 180 million T cells. Typing coverage varied by locus: about 620-630 donors for A, B, C, DRB1 and DQB1; roughly 520 for DQA1; 606 for DPA1; 450 to 480 for DPB1. Rather than using new phenotypic data, the later analysis identified candidate immune exposures from TCR beta sequences and from how often those sequences occurred across donors. The study aimed to test whether cataloging public T cell receptors could reveal signatures of past pathogen exposure. HLA typing covered class I and class II loci at four-digit resolution. Donor age, sex, ethnicity and CMV serostatus were compiled together with the repertoire data. Across about 380 genotyped donors of the cohort, an average of roughly 230,000 unique TCR beta nucleotide sequences per donor were sequenced, and roughly 20% of those sequences were non-productive. To predict cytomegalovirus infection status, the study combined high-throughput TCR immunosequencing, statistical association of individual TCRs with disease status, and machine learning. Because of strong linkage in the cohort, five DR-DQ haplotypes were treated as single units for association and clustering. All discovery cohort repertoires had been generated on a single sequencing platform. Around 330 gigabases of sequencing data and 75 million to 85 million unique TCR sequences made up an early release that covered 500 to 700 HLA-typed donors. An earlier analysis of more than 450 of the donors used high-throughput TCR beta sequencing to judge whether each TCR beta V gene segment behaved as functional or pseudogenic. Of the roughly 400 genotyped donors, over 70% fell in the genetic ancestry cluster associated with self-reported Caucasian donors. To study patterns of TCR occurrence, a later analysis re-analyzed previously published TCR beta repertoires from more than 550 donors and added high-resolution HLA genotyping. Genome-wide SNP genotypes for about 60% of the 666 donors were used in a later genetic analysis, which treated that subset as a discovery cohort. Along with the approximately 620-subject first cohort, a separate validation cohort of about 110 different subjects was used. The study profiled the T cell repertoires of approximately 700 subjects by immunosequencing and related them to cytomegalovirus serostatus. What the work shows at the level of the full study, not this receptor alone: A later analysis associated 15,000 to 20,000 TCR beta sequences with specific HLA alleles at a false discovery rate of 0.05. A further reported finding was that TCR beta sequences accurately predicted the HLA-A and HLA-B alleles for most subjects in the first cohort. In a later analysis, TCR association rates were found to vary across HLA loci, with the most associated TCRs seen for DRB1 alleles and the fewest for HLA-C alleles. In both the original and validation cohorts, the classifier was reported to diagnose cytomegalovirus status with high specificity and sensitivity. Linkage disequilibrium might explain the correlated functional status among segregating V segments, but an unknown experimental factor could not be excluded. Roughly uniform sequencing depth across donors was assumed in presence/absence analyses, although this assumption may not hold. In a later analysis, several top co-occurrence clusters were reported to appear linked to parvovirus B19, influenza, CMV and Epstein-Barr virus. Across donors, most TCR sequences were observed very rarely, whereas some public TCRs were present in many individuals. Immune exposure information for the cohort was limited to CMV serostatus. The earlier analysis of about 600 of the donors excluded seventeen rarely observed V segments, including chromosome 9 orphons, because counts were too low. A few of the identified cytomegalovirus-associated TCR beta chains were confirmed in vitro to be specific for cytomegalovirus antigens. The 87-base-pair reads could not distinguish some IMGT-functional V segments, including TRBV6-2 and TRBV6-3, so those segments were excluded. A cluster of highly shared sequence variants was judged likely to represent a technical artifact of the sequencing pipeline. Compared with equally common non-associated chains, HLA-associated TCR beta chains in a later analysis were more clonally expanded and had lower generation probabilities. V-gene and J-gene trimming of TCR beta chains was associated with a missense DCLRE1C variant in a later genetic analysis, and the association was replicated in an independent cohort. The cohort was sequenced for TCR beta chains only, and without alpha or paired-chain data the features that could be detected were limited. HLA typing was unavailable for some donors at each locus, so association tests used only the typed subset. A total of roughly 160 TCR beta chains were listed by the study as associated with cytomegalovirus. A later analysis found that most CMV-associated TCR beta chains appeared HLA-restricted, with HLA associations seemingly driven largely by CMV exposure. Assigning TCR associations to individual alleles was difficult when HLA alleles, especially DR and DQ, strongly co-occurred. According to the authors, the approach could potentially be generalized to other disease states and immunological phenotypes. Compared with the roughly 720-donor mean, donors in an Asian-associated ancestry cluster had fewer N-insertions in productive TCRs, according to a later genetic analysis. In an earlier analysis of around 600 of the donors, most TCR beta V segments appeared in productive rearrangements about 87% or about 30% of the time, broadly matching IMGT annotations.

The cohort consisted of 666 healthy bone marrow donors. At the time of sampling, all cohort members were nominally healthy, though unrecorded immune exposures were likely present. The donor was CMV seropositive and was included in the group of 250 to 300 seropositive cohort members. Every donor gave a peripheral blood sample, and the peripheral blood mononuclear cells from that sample were used for TCR beta sequencing. The Qiagen DNeasy Blood Extraction Kit was used to extract genomic DNA from the blood cell samples. The germline ends are 14 bases apart after V is trimmed by 1 base and J by 7 bases. CDR1 and CDR2 (SGHRS, YFSETQ) derive from the germline V gene. CDR3 length: 15 amino acids, cysteine to phenylalanine. The entry retains the CDR3 DNA only, 45 bases that are in frame from base 1. Worth noting for this clone: It has no known antigen specificity. No base-level quality is on record; no much larger clone is a single base apart.

Library generation was performed with the immunoSEQ multiplex PCR assay. The multiplex PCR relied on a mix of 60 forward primers for TCR Vbeta segments and 13 reverse primers for TCR Jbeta segments. The CDR3 region of rearranged TCR beta genes was amplified from genomic DNA by a multiplex PCR assay. On the Illumina HiSeq System, the amplified TCR beta libraries were sequenced as 87-base-pair reads. Per the original workflow: A later analysis tallied 75 million to 85 million unique TCR beta chains across the 666 repertoires, and roughly 11 million of those chains were shared by two or more donors. To remove PCR and sequencing errors, raw reads were error-corrected and collapsed into unique sequences using a nearest-neighbor algorithm that merged closely related sequences. V, D and J gene segments were assigned by aligning CDR3 sequences to IMGT reference sequences. Each retained sequence needed at least a six-nucleotide match to both a V gene segment and a J gene segment. Rearrangements were called productive when the CDR3 lacked stop codons and stayed in frame with V and J; all others were non-productive. CDR3 was defined according to IMGT convention as the region running from the second conserved V-encoded cysteine to the conserved J-encoded phenylalanine. The earlier analysis of 587 of the donors excluded sequences that lacked an unambiguous match to a single V gene segment. An earlier analysis of 587 of the donors classified V segments as functional when productive rearrangements were above 56.7% and as segregating when the standard deviation between donors was above 5%. A statistical classification framework was developed to diagnose cytomegalovirus status using the catalog of TCR beta chain sequences. A later analysis assigned V and J genes by comparing TCR nucleotide sequences with IMGT/GENE-DB human TR gene sequences. In a later analysis, CDR3 sequences and most-parsimonious VDJ recombination scenarios were assigned using the TCRdist pipeline. In a later analysis, every TCR beta chain was defined by the combination of its CDR3 amino acid sequence and its V-gene family, and reads without a unique V-gene family were dropped. A later analysis removed nearly 600 highly shared, low-generation-probability nucleotide sequences to deal with suspected cross-contamination and a sequencing artifact. For each public chain, a later analysis derived a clonal expansion index from normalized ranks of inferred template counts within each repertoire. A later analysis computed generation probabilities with a VDJ recombination model fitted to out-of-frame rearrangements, and checked the results against IGoR. In a later analysis, hypergeometric tests were used to score TCR-TCR, TCR-HLA and TCR-CMV co-occurrence, with a repertoire-size bias correction applied to TCR pairs. A later analysis estimated false discovery rates by permuting HLA or CMV assignments 20 times. In a later analysis, co-occurring TCRs were grouped using DBSCAN, with TCRdist sequence similarity added in when clustering inside HLA-allele-positive subsets. Repertoires with fewer than 30,000 or more than 120,000 public chains, plus five repertoires with anomalous nucleotide sharing, were excluded from co-occurrence clustering. The table comes from immuneACCESS by way of TCRdb, which keeps in-frame sequences with V and J called. Part of the clones is missing from these tables; in studies checked, under half for an unresolved V gene and the rest for unknown reasons. Clone size and the V and J calls come from that table; the DNA yielded D and trimming. This sample gives some 77,000 clones in total; approximately 80% of them show up just once. The ten biggest clones cover approximately 23% of the sample.

The TCR comes from a woman in her fifties or sixties in good health and CMV-seropositive. The rearranged chain carries TRBV5-1 and TRBJ1-4, with no reliable assignment of the D segment. Sequenced input: PBMCs. The CDR3: CASSLNRRVSEKLFF. The DNA reads as follows: TGCGCCAGCAGCTTGAATCGACGGGTTAGTGAAAAACTGTTTTTT.